Listed below are T cell receptor beta chains from one sample, sequenced in a study of cytomegalovirus exposure and HLA in healthy donors. The assay was immunoSEQ multiplex PCR, and TCRdb's table has in-frame clones only and misses some. The data show about 140,000 clones, around 75% seen once. The sequenced sample was PBMCs. These receptors all come from a woman between 25 and 40 years old in good health and CMV-seronegative. CDR3s include the opening cysteine and the closing phenylalanine or tryptophan. D genes are given only for firm matches. Size is omitted from some rows. Given values are once, few, many or a class for expanded clones.

TRBV28	TRBJ1-2	13	.	.	CASLRAEDYGYTF	TGTGCCAGTCTTCGTGCAGAAGACTATGGCTACACCTTC
TRBV7-6	TRBJ2-5	14	.	.	CASSPRTVQETQYF	TGTGCCAGCAGCCCAAGGACAGTCCAAGAGACCCAGTACTTC
TRBV27	TRBJ2-5	13	.	.	CASSFRGMETQYF	TGTGCCAGCAGTTTTCGGGGTATGGAGACCCAGTACTTC
TRBV11-3	TRBJ2-3	14	TRBD2	.	CASSLGLATDTQYF	TGTGCCAGCAGCTTAGGACTAGCCACAGATACGCAGTATTTT
TRBV7-8	TRBJ2-7	14	TRBD1	.	CASSLDRGSYEQYF	TGTGCCAGCAGCTTAGACAGGGGATCCTACGAGCAGTACTTC
TRBV7-2	TRBJ1-1	14	.	.	CASRSGQRTTEAFF	TGTGCCAGCAGAAGTGGACAGCGCACCACTGAAGCTTTCTTT
TRBV11-2	TRBJ1-5	14	.	.	CASSRGHSNQPQHF	TGTGCCAGCAGCCGAGGTCATAGCAATCAGCCCCAGCATTTT
TRBV7-2	TRBJ2-1	13	TRBD2	.	CASSLASSGWKFF	TGTGCCAGCAGCTTAGCCTCTAGCGGGTGGAAGTTCTTC
TRBV6-1	TRBJ2-2	15	.	.	CASSEALDSTGELFF	TGTGCCAGCAGTGAAGCTCTCGACAGCACCGGGGAGCTGTTTTTT
TRBV28	TRBJ1-5	13	TRBD1	.	CASSLTGNQPQHF	TGTGCCAGCAGTTTGACAGGGAATCAGCCCCAGCATTTT
TRBV28	TRBJ1-1	15	TRBD1	.	CASSLGDRAYTEAFF	TGTGCCAGCAGTTTAGGTGACAGGGCGTACACTGAAGCTTTCTTT
TRBV18	TRBJ1-1	13	.	.	CASSPRGDTEAFF	TGTGCCAGCTCACCGCGGGGCGACACTGAAGCTTTCTTT
TRBV27	TRBJ2-7	14	TRBD1	.	CASSLYRGPYEQYF	TGTGCCAGCAGTTTATACAGGGGGCCCTACGAGCAGTACTTC
TRBV5-4	TRBJ2-1	15	TRBD2	once	CASSLDSGGSDEQFF	TGTGCCAGCAGCTTGGATAGCGGGGGCTCGGATGAGCAGTTCTTC
TRBV7-2	TRBJ2-7	14	TRBD2	.	CASSAVTRGGEQYF	TGTGCCAGCAGCGCCGTGACCCGGGGGGGGGAGCAGTACTTC
TRBV9	TRBJ1-5	14	.	few	CASSPSGSNQPQHF	TGTGCCAGCAGCCCCTCGGGGAGCAATCAGCCCCAGCATTTT
TRBV7-9	TRBJ2-3	15	TRBD2	.	CASSPAGGRGGTQYF	TGTGCCAGCAGCCCTGCCGGCGGGAGAGGAGGTACGCAGTATTTT
TRBV29-1	TRBJ2-2	14	.	once	CSVEARSNTGELFF	TGCAGCGTTGAGGCCAGAAGTAACACCGGGGAGCTGTTTTTT
TRBV19	TRBJ1-5	16	.	.	CASSIDSPGHNQPQHF	TGTGCCAGTAGTATAGATTCCCCGGGACACAATCAGCCCCAGCATTTT
TRBV19	TRBJ2-6	17	TRBD2	.	CATREGGRAAGANVLTF	TGTGCCACCAGGGAAGGCGGGAGGGCCGCTGGGGCCAACGTCCTGACTTTC
TRBV12-5	TRBJ1-2	13	TRBD1	.	CASGLRTGEGYTF	TGTGCTAGTGGTTTGAGGACAGGGGAGGGCTACACCTTC
TRBV5-4	TRBJ2-3	15	TRBD1	.	CASSLPDRGTDTQYF	TGTGCCAGCAGCCTCCCCGACAGGGGCACAGATACGCAGTATTTT
TRBV5-1	TRBJ1-1	14	.	.	CASSPRDPGTEAFF	TGCGCCAGCAGCCCGCGCGACCCAGGCACTGAAGCTTTCTTT
TRBV18	TRBJ1-1	15	TRBD1	.	CASSPVTGVLTEAFF	TGTGCCAGCTCACCGGTGACAGGGGTGCTGACTGAAGCTTTCTTT
TRBV6-5	TRBJ1-2	15	TRBD1	few	CASSYGQGAGYGYTF	TGTGCCAGCAGTTACGGGCAGGGGGCAGGCTATGGCTACACCTTC
TRBV11-2	TRBJ2-2	15	.	.	CASSLDGGRVGELFF	TGTGCCAGCAGCTTAGATGGTGGGCGAGTCGGGGAGCTGTTTTTT
TRBV11-2	TRBJ1-3	14	TRBD1	.	CASSTQGAGNTIYF	TGTGCCAGCAGCACCCAGGGGGCCGGAAACACCATATATTTT
TRBV2	TRBJ2-1	14	TRBD2	.	CASSEERGGHEQFF	TGTGCCAGCAGTGAGGAGCGGGGAGGGCATGAGCAGTTCTTC
TRBV7-8	TRBJ1-1	13	.	.	CASSRTTNTEAFF	TGTGCCAGCAGTCGGACAACGAACACTGAAGCTTTCTTT
TRBV9	TRBJ2-2	14	TRBD1	.	CASTRTGDTGELFF	TGTGCCAGCACTCGGACAGGGGACACCGGGGAGCTGTTTTTT
TRBV18	TRBJ1-1	17	.	.	CASSSYFSQAGNTEAFF	TGTGCCAGCTCATCGTATTTTAGCCAGGCGGGGAACACTGAAGCTTTCTTT
TRBV7-4	TRBJ1-2	13	.	.	CASSLKGDYGYTF	TGTGCCAGCAGCTTGAAGGGAGACTATGGCTACACCTTC